This T cell receptor beta chain originates from a study of cytomegalovirus exposure and HLA in healthy donors listed by TCRdb under 2017. Concerning the study at large: An earlier analysis of roughly 570 of the donors reported about 280 Gb of sequence data and about 120 million unique TCR beta sequences obtained from about 170 million T cells. A later genetic analysis used genome-wide SNP genotypes for about 55% of the 666 donors, treating that subset as a discovery cohort. In the later analysis, no new phenotypic data were used to find candidate immune exposures; instead, reliance was placed on TCR beta sequences and their occurrence across donors. Alongside the repertoire data, information on donor age, sex, ethnicity and CMV serostatus was compiled. A later analysis re-analyzed previously published TCR beta repertoires from approximately 700 donors and added high-resolution HLA genotyping to study TCR occurrence patterns. An earlier analysis of roughly 600 of the donors used high-throughput TCR beta sequencing to judge whether each TCR beta V gene segment behaved as functional or pseudogenic. The study used immunosequencing to profile the T cell repertoires of 666 subjects and linked those repertoires to cytomegalovirus serostatus. About 310 gigabases of sequencing data and approximately 93 million unique TCR sequences were included in an early release covering about 600 HLA-typed donors. All discovery cohort repertoires had been generated using a single sequencing platform. The study was designed to test whether signatures of past pathogen exposure could be identified by cataloging public T cell receptors. High-throughput TCR immunosequencing, statistical association of individual TCRs with disease status, and machine learning were combined to predict cytomegalovirus infection status. Typing coverage differed by locus: A, B, C, DRB1 and DQB1 were typed in about 629-640 donors, DQA1 in 522, DPA1 in some 600, and DPB1 in approximately 450. Of the 350 to 450 genotyped donors, about 80% fell in the genetic ancestry cluster associated with self-reported Caucasian donors. Five DR-DQ haplotypes were treated as single units for association and clustering because of strong linkage in the cohort. Besides the first cohort of some 670 subjects, a separate validation cohort made up of 120 different subjects was used. Among 350 to 400 genotyped donors of the cohort, an average of about 240,000 unique TCR beta nucleotide sequences were sequenced per donor, roughly 20% of them non-productive. HLA typing included class I and class II loci at four-digit resolution. General conclusions and limits of the study: A later genetic analysis associated a missense DCLRE1C variant with V-gene and J-gene trimming of TCR beta chains, and an independent cohort replicated the association. This cohort had only TCR beta chains sequenced, and the lack of alpha or paired-chain data limited which features could be detected. In a later genetic analysis, fewer N-insertions in productive TCRs were reported among donors in an Asian-associated ancestry cluster than the roughly 700-donor mean. Cytomegalovirus status was reported to be diagnosed by the classifier with high specificity and sensitivity in both the original and validation cohorts. Most CMV-associated TCR beta chains appeared to be HLA-restricted in a later analysis, and the HLA associations seemed to be driven largely by CMV exposure. A further reported finding was that TCR beta sequences accurately predicted the HLA-A and HLA-B alleles for most subjects in the first cohort. Correlated functional status among segregating V segments might be attributable to linkage disequilibrium, but an unknown experimental factor could not be ruled out. In a later analysis, around 17,000 TCR beta sequences were associated with specific HLA alleles at a false discovery rate of 0.05. Roughly uniform sequencing depth across donors was assumed in presence/absence analyses, although this assumption may not hold. Compared with equally common non-associated chains, HLA-associated TCR beta chains in a later analysis were more clonally expanded and had lower generation probabilities. In a later analysis, the rate of TCR association differed among HLA loci, with DRB1 alleles having the most associated TCRs and HLA-C alleles having the fewest. HLA typing was unavailable for some donors at each locus, so association tests used only the typed subset. It was suggested by the authors that the approach could potentially be generalized to other disease states and immunological phenotypes. Because counts were too low, approximately 18 rarely observed V segments, including chromosome 9 orphons, were excluded from the earlier analysis of fewer than 650 of the donors. An earlier analysis of roughly 570 of the donors showed that most TCR beta V segments appeared in productive rearrangements either about 87% or about 30% of the time, which broadly matched IMGT annotations. Because the 87-base-pair reads could not distinguish some IMGT-functional V segments, including TRBV6-2 and TRBV6-3, those segments were excluded. Most TCR sequences were observed very rarely across donors, whereas some public TCRs were present in many individuals. Strong co-occurrence of HLA alleles, especially DR and DQ, made assigning TCR associations to individual alleles difficult. Several of the top co-occurrence clusters appeared to be linked to parvovirus B19, influenza, CMV and Epstein-Barr virus, according to a later analysis. A few of the identified cytomegalovirus-associated TCR beta chains were confirmed in vitro to be specific for cytomegalovirus antigens. The study listed around 160 TCR beta chains as associated with cytomegalovirus. CMV serostatus was the only immune exposure information available for the cohort. A cluster of highly shared sequence variants was judged likely to be a technical artifact of the sequencing pipeline.

Library creation used the immunoSEQ multiplex PCR assay. For the multiplex PCR, a mixture combining 60 forward primers for TCR Vbeta segments and 13 reverse primers for TCR Jbeta segments was used. Amplification of the CDR3 region of rearranged TCR beta genes was performed with a multiplex PCR assay on genomic DNA. The amplified TCR beta libraries were sequenced on the Illumina HiSeq System as 87-base-pair reads. The original methods were these. A later analysis tallied approximately 87 million unique TCR beta chains across the approximately 670 repertoires, and approximately 11 million of those chains were shared by two or more donors. Raw reads were error-corrected and collapsed into unique sequences by a nearest-neighbor algorithm in which closely related sequences were merged to remove PCR and sequencing errors. To assign V, D and J gene segments, CDR3 sequences were aligned to IMGT reference sequences. For a sequence to be retained, a match of at least six nucleotides to both a V gene segment and a J gene segment was required. Rearrangements were classified as productive when the CDR3 lacked stop codons and remained in frame with V and J, and all other rearrangements were classified as non-productive. Following IMGT convention, CDR3 was defined as the stretch from the second conserved V-encoded cysteine to the conserved J-encoded phenylalanine. Sequences without an unambiguous match to a single V gene segment were excluded from the earlier analysis of about 600 of the donors. In an earlier analysis of some 590 of the donors, a V segment was called functional when productive rearrangements were above 56.7%, and segregating when the standard deviation between donors exceeded 5%. A statistical classification framework was built to diagnose cytomegalovirus status from the catalog of TCR beta chain sequences. A later analysis assigned V and J genes by comparing TCR nucleotide sequences with IMGT/GENE-DB human TR gene sequences. Using the TCRdist pipeline, a later analysis assigned CDR3 sequences along with most-parsimonious VDJ recombination scenarios. In a later analysis, each TCR beta chain was defined by its CDR3 amino acid sequence together with its V-gene family, and reads without a unique V-gene family were excluded. As a way to deal with suspected cross-contamination and a sequencing artifact, a later analysis dropped under 600 nucleotide sequences that were highly shared and had low generation probability. A later analysis calculated a clonal expansion index for each public chain from normalized within-repertoire ranks of inferred template counts. Generation probabilities in a later analysis came from a VDJ recombination model fitted to out-of-frame rearrangements, and those results were checked against IGoR. In a later analysis, TCR-TCR, TCR-HLA and TCR-CMV co-occurrence was scored with hypergeometric tests, and a repertoire-size bias correction was applied to TCR pairs. To estimate false discovery rates, a later analysis permuted the HLA or CMV assignments 20 times. In a later analysis, co-occurring TCRs were grouped using DBSCAN, with TCRdist sequence similarity added in when clustering inside HLA-allele-positive subsets. Co-occurrence clustering excluded repertoires with fewer than 30,000 or more than 120,000 public chains, plus five with anomalous nucleotide sharing. The immuneACCESS repertoire file appears here via TCRdb, limited to in-frame rearrangements. These files lack a portion of the clones; in checked studies, under half of the deficit traces to unresolved V genes, and the cause of the others is not known. Clone size and V and J calls were adopted from that table, with D and trimming inferred from the DNA. This sample comprises around 120,000 clones, less than 65% of them detected only once. The ten largest clones represent approximately 9.1% of the sample.

This clone has just one count. This clone's antigen is unknown. No base quality values were provided; no much bigger clone lies one nucleotide off. In total, 666 healthy bone marrow donors made up the cohort. At the time of sampling, every cohort member was nominally healthy, though immune exposures that went unrecorded were likely present. The donor was CMV seropositive and belonged to the group of 250 to 350 seropositive cohort members. A peripheral blood sample was provided by each donor, and peripheral blood mononuclear cells were used for TCR beta sequencing. Genomic DNA extraction from the blood cell samples was performed with the Qiagen DNeasy Blood Extraction Kit. The germline V gene gives CDR1 as MNHEY and CDR2 as SVGAGI. Clipping removes 6 bases from V and 6 bases from J, with 11 as the unmatched junction base count. The CDR3 contains 15 residues, cysteine and phenylalanine counted. Only the CDR3 DNA is retained, 45 bases long and in frame from the first base.

The TCR originated in a man aged 40-49 years in good health and CMV-seropositive. Sequencing used PBMCs. The chain is encoded by TRBV6-5 joined to TRBJ2-7, with 10 bases in between that match TRBD1. This receptor has the CDR3 CASSRYRDRGSEQYF. The nucleotides are TGTGCCAGCAGCAGATACCGGGACAGGGGTTCCGAGCAGTACTTC.